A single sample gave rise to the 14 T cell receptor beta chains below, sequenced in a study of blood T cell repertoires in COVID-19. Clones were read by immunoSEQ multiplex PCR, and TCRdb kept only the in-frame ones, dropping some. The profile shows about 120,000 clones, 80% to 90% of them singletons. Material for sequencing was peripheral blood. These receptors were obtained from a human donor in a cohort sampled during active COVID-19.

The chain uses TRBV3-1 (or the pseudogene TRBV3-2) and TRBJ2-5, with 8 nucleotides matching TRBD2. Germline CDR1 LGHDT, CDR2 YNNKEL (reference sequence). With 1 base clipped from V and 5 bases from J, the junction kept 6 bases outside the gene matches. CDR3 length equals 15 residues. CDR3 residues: CASSQAVAGGETQYF. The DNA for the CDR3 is TGTGCCAGCAGCCAAGCGGTGGCGGGAGGTGAGACCCAGTACTTC.

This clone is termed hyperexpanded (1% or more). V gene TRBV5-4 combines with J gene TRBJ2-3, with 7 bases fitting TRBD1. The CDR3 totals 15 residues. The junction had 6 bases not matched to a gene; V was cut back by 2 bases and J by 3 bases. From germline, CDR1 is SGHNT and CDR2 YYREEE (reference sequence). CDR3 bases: TGTGCCAGCAGCTTAACAGGGGTCCTAACAGATACGCAGTATTTT. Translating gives CASSLTGVLTDTQYF.

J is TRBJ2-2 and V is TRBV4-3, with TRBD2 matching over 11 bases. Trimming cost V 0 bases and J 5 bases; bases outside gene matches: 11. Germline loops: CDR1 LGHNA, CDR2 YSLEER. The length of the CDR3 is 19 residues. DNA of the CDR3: TGCGCCAGCAGCCAAGATCTGGCTAGCGGGGGGCAGTATACCGGGGAGCTGTTTTTT. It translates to CASSQDLASGGQYTGELFF.

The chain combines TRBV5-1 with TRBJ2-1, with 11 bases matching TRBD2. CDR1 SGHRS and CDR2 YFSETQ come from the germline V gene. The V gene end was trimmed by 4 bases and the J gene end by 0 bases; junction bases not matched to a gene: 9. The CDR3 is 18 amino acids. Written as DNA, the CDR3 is TGCGCCAGCAGCGAGAGGACTAGCGGGCTGAGCTCCTACAATGAGCAGTTCTTC. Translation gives CASSERTSGLSSYNEQFF.

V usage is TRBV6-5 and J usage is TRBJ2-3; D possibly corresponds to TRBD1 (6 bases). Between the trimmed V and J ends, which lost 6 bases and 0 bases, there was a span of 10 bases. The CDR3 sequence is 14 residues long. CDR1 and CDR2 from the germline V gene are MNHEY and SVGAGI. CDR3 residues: CASRWTESTDTQYF. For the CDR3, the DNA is TGTGCCAGCAGGTGGACAGAGAGCACAGATACGCAGTATTTT.

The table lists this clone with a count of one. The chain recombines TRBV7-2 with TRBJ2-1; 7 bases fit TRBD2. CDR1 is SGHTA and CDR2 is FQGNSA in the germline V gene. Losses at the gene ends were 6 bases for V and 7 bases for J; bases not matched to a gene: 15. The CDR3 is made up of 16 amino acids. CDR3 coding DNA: TGTGCCAGCAGGTCCCTAAAGGCGGGAGCAGGGAATGAGCAGTTCTTC. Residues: CASRSLKAGAGNEQFF.

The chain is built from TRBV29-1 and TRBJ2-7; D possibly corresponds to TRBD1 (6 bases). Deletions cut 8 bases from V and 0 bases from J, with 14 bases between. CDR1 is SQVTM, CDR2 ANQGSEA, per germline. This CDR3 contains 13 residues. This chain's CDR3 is CSPWGHSSYEQYF. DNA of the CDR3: TGCAGCCCGTGGGGGCATAGCTCCTACGAGCAGTACTTC.

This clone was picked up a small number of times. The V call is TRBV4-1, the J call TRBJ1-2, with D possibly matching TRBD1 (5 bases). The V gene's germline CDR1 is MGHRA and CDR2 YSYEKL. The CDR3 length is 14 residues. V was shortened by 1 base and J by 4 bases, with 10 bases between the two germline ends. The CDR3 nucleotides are TGCGCCAGCAGCCAAGTCTCGGGGGGCTATGGCTACACCTTC. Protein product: CASSQVSGGYGYTF.

CDR3 DNA: TGTGCCAGCAGCTTAAGGGGTCAGACCCAGTACTTC. This gives the protein CASSLRGQTQYF. The chain employs TRBV13 and TRBJ2-5, with D possibly being TRBD1 (5 bases). CDR3 size: 12 residues. V was clipped by 2 bases and J by 6 bases, with 7 bases between them. Germline lookup yields CDR1 PRHDT and CDR2 FYEKMQ (reference sequence).

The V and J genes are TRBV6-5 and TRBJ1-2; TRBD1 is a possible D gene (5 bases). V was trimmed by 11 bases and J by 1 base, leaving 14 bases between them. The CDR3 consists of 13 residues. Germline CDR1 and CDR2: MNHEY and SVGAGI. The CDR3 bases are TGTGCCGGACGGACGGGACTTAACTATGGCTACACCTTC. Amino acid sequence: CAGRTGLNYGYTF.

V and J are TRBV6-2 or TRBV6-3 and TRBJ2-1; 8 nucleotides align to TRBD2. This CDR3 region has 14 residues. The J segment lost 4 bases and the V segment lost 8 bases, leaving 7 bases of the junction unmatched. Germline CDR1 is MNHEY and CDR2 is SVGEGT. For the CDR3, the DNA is TGTGCCAGCGGTTGGGCGGGGGGTTACAATGAGCAGTTCTTC. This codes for CASGWAGGYNEQFF.

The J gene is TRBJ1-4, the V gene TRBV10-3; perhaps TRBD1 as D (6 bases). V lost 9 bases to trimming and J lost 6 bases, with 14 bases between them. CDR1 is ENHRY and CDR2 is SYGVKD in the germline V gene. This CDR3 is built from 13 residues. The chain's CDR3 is CAIRGGQDEKLFF. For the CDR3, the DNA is TGTGCCATAAGGGGGGGACAAGATGAAAAACTGTTTTTT.

The CDR3 nucleotides read TGTGCCAGCAGTTACGAGGTTTCCGACAATGAGCAGTTCTTC. The encoded protein is CASSYEVSDNEQFF. J is TRBJ2-1 and V is TRBV6-2 or TRBV6-3; D call uncertain. The length of the CDR3 is 14 residues. Germline V gives CDR1 MNHEY, CDR2 SVGEGT. The V end lost 2 bases, the J end lost 5 bases, and 10 bases lay between the germline ends.

This CDR3 is CASSSHYIEANQPQHF. CDR3 sequence (DNA): TGTGCCAGCAGCTCTCACTACATTGAGGCAAATCAGCCCCAGCATTTT. The chain recombines TRBV28 with TRBJ1-5; D gene uncertain. Germline V gene lookup returns CDR1 MDHEN and CDR2 SYDVKM. The CDR3 loop spans 16 amino acids. Trimming removed 6 bases from V and 4 bases from J, with 19 bases in between.